A single sample is the source of the 18 T cell receptor beta chains below, sequenced in a study of shared clonotypes between healthy human individuals. Here immunoSEQ multiplex PCR was the method, and the copy in TCRdb shows in-frame clones only, minus some. Counted here are millions of clones, 85% to 95% occurring once; the ten biggest clones make up roughly 0.13%. Sequencing used naive CD4+ T cells sorted from blood. Subset of the sample: CD45RA+ positively selected. The receptor source for this set is a man between 18 and 35 years old in good health.

The chain links TRBV6-6 to TRBJ2-7; D is unclear. Germline V CDR1 and CDR2: MNHNY, SVGAGI (reference sequence). This CDR3 is 12 amino acids long. The V end lost 2 bases, the J end lost 2 bases, and 4 bases lay between the germline ends. The CDR3: CASSYTPYEQYF. The CDR3 nucleotides are TGTGCCAGCAGTTACACCCCCTACGAGCAGTACTTC.

This clone is a singleton in its sample. The rearrangement links TRBV18 to TRBJ1-6, with 8 bases that match TRBD1. V was clipped by 6 bases and J by 3 bases; unmatched bases: 10. The CDR3 runs 17 residues. CDR1 and CDR2 from the germline V gene are KGHSH and LQKENI. CDR3 nucleotides: TGTGCCAGCTCCCACACTACCGACAGGGGCTATAATTCACCCCTCCACTTT. Protein: CASSHTTDRGYNSPLHF.

This sequence joins TRBV11-2 and TRBJ2-3; D gene uncertain. Germline CDR1 reads SGHAT; CDR2 reads FQNNGV. V shed 5 bases and J shed 0 bases, with 12 bases lying between them. The CDR3 has 15 residues. The CDR3 here is CASSPRQTSTDTQYF. The CDR3 DNA follows: TGTGCCAGCAGCCCCCGACAAACTAGCACAGATACGCAGTATTTT. Full variable domain (rest looked up from reference TRBV11-2 and TRBJ2-3): EAGVAQSPRYKIIEKRQSVAFWCNPISGHATLYWYQQILGQGPKLLIQFQNNGVVDDSQLPKDRFSAERLKGVDSTLKIQPAKLEDSAVYLCASSPRQTSTDTQYFGPGTRLTVL.

The V call is TRBV4-3, the J call TRBJ2-7, with D maybe TRBD1 (6 bases). Trimming left V 0 bases short and J 9 bases short, with 9 bases between. Germline lookup yields CDR1 LGHNA and CDR2 YSLEER. The CDR3 loop spans 12 amino acids. CDR3 in DNA: TGCGCCAGCAGCCAAGATGGACAGACGCAGTACTTC. It encodes CASSQDGQTQYF.

V is TRBV19 and J is TRBJ1-6; 7 positions match TRBD1. V lost 5 bases, J lost 10 bases, and 11 bases stayed unmatched. Germline loops: CDR1 LNHDA, CDR2 SQIVND (reference sequence). The CDR3 totals 15 residues. CDR3 amino acids: CASSLIQGRESPLHF. The CDR3 coding sequence is TGTGCCAGTAGTTTAATACAGGGGAGAGAATCACCCCTCCACTTT. The full variable domain, rest sourced from reference TRBV19 and TRBJ1-6, is DGGITQSPKYLFRKEGQNVTLSCEQNLNHDAMYWYRQDPGQGLRLIYYSQIVNDFQKGDIAEGYSVSREKKESFPLTVTSAQKNPTAFYLCASSLIQGRESPLHFGNGTRLTVT.

This clone appeared a single time. The chain carries TRBV11-2 and TRBJ2-1; 15 nucleotides agree with TRBD2. V lost 5 bases to trimming and J lost 8 bases; unmatched junction nucleotides: 10. Germline V gene lookup returns CDR1 SGHAT and CDR2 FQNNGV. The CDR3 spans 17 residues. CDR3 loop: CASSRRTSGRDYDEQFF. CDR3 sequence (DNA): TGTGCCAGCAGCCGTCGGACTAGCGGGAGGGATTACGATGAGCAGTTCTTC.

CDR3 residues: CAWSVDKGGYTF. In DNA form, the CDR3 reads TGTGCCTGGAGTGTAGACAAGGGTGGCTACACCTTC. The V and J genes are TRBV30 and TRBJ1-2; no clear D gene. With 0 bases removed from V and 7 bases from J, the gap between germline ends came to 9 bases. Germline V gene sequence: CDR1 GTSNPN, CDR2 SVGIG (reference sequence). The length of the CDR3 is 12 residues.

The genes are TRBV18 and TRBJ2-2, with 7 bases lining up with TRBD1. CDR1 is KGHSH and CDR2 is LQKENI in the germline V gene. V shed 4 bases and J 6 bases; nucleotides not matched to a gene: 2. This CDR3 comprises 13 residues. The CDR3 loop is CASSQQGSGELFF. The DNA of the CDR3 is TGTGCCAGCTCACAACAGGGGTCCGGGGAGCTGTTTTTT.

The gene calls are TRBV5-4 and TRBJ1-1; D remains unclear. Germline assignment: CDR1 SGHNT and CDR2 YYREEE (reference sequence). V shed 4 bases and J shed 3 bases, with 16 bases lying between them. The CDR3 consists of 15 residues. The CDR3 bases are TGTGCCAGCAGCCTGTGGAGAGGAGATTACACTGAAGCTTTCTTT. It is translated as CASSLWRGDYTEAFF.

V is TRBV7-2 and J is TRBJ1-1; TRBD1 is a possible D gene (6 bases). Trimming pared 8 bases from V and 11 bases from J, leaving 21 bases between. This CDR3 has 13 residues. Germline values: CDR1 SGHTA, CDR2 FQGNSA. CDR3 sequence (DNA): TGTGCCAGCCGCAATCCAGGACAGAGCAGGGCTTTCTTT. Translation gives CASRNPGQSRAFF.

This sequence joins TRBV29-1 and TRBJ2-3, with 15 bases identical to TRBD2. This CDR3 has 16 residues. After removal of 6 bases from V and 3 bases from J, the junction contained 7 bases not matched to a gene. Germline CDR1 SQVTM, CDR2 ANQGSEA. CDR3 amino acids: CSVLGLAGGPTDTQYF. The DNA for the CDR3 is TGCAGCGTGCTGGGACTAGCGGGGGGTCCTACAGATACGCAGTATTTT.

With respect to this clone: The sample holds other DNA sequences that translate to the same CDR3. The rearrangement joins TRBV7-8 to TRBJ2-3; D is tentatively TRBD1 or TRBD2 (5 bases each). The CDR3 has 15 residues. The germline gives CDR1 SGHVS, CDR2 FQNEAQ. Trimming removed 1 base from V and 4 bases from J, with 12 bases in between. CDR3 sequence (DNA): TGTGCCAGCAGCTTAGGGGGGTTGCGCGCAGATACGCAGTATTTT. Its protein is CASSLGGLRADTQYF.

The genes are TRBV10-1 and TRBJ2-7; a weak D match, TRBD2 (5 bases). The CDR3 spans 13 residues. In germline, CDR1 is WNHNN, CDR2 SYGVQD (reference sequence). V lost 7 bases to trimming and J lost 7 bases, with 17 bases between them. This CDR3 is CASTRGLALEQYF. The CDR3 nucleotides read TGCGCCAGCACACGCGGGTTGGCTTTGGAGCAGTACTTC.

V and J are TRBV18 and TRBJ2-3; 9 bases are a match to TRBD1. This CDR3 has 15 amino acids. V lost 6 bases and J lost 3; bases outside the gene matches: 7. The V gene's germline CDR1 is KGHSH and CDR2 LQKENI. CDR3 sequence reads: CASSPWGQGTDTQYF. CDR3 DNA sequence: TGTGCCAGCTCCCCTTGGGGACAGGGAACAGATACGCAGTATTTT.

This chain joins TRBV2 and TRBJ2-5; TRBD2 matches 12 bases. The V segment lost 5 bases and the J segment 2 bases; nucleotides outside the gene matches: 3. Germline V CDR1 and CDR2: SNHLY, FYNNEI. The CDR3 runs to 15 residues. CDR3 in DNA: TGTGCCAGCAGTATCGGACTAGCGGGGCAAGAGACCCAGTACTTC. It yields the protein CASSIGLAGQETQYF.

This sequence joins TRBV30 and TRBJ2-5; perhaps TRBD2 as D (6 bases). Germline V gene data show CDR1 as GTSNPN and CDR2 as SVGIG (reference sequence). Between the trimmed V and J ends, which lost 4 bases and 9 bases, there was a span of 21 bases. This CDR3 has 14 amino acids. This chain's CDR3 is CAWITGGLKGPQYF. The CDR3 DNA sequence: TGTGCCTGGATCACCGGAGGGCTAAAAGGGCCCCAGTACTTC. Based on the CDR3 plus reference TRBV30 and TRBJ2-5, the full variable domain is SQTIHQWPATLVQPVGSPLSLECTVEGTSNPNLYWYRQAAGRGLQLLFYSVGIGQISSEVPQNLSASRPQDRQFILSSKKLLLSDSGFYLCAWITGGLKGPQYFGPGTRLLVL.

The rearrangement uses TRBV30 and TRBJ2-7, with 7 positions matching TRBD2. There are 14 residues in the CDR3. Germline trimming cut 3 bases from V and 6 bases from J; bases unmatched to any gene: 11. CDR1 and CDR2 from the germline V gene are GTSNPN and SVGIG (reference sequence). The CDR3 protein is CAWRRTSLPLEQYF. CDR3 bases: TGTGCCTGGAGGCGGACTAGTCTCCCCCTCGAGCAGTACTTC.

In the case of this clone: Other DNA sequences in the same sample also yield this CDR3. The chain carries TRBV5-1 and TRBJ2-2, with no clear D. V lost 1 base to trimming and J lost 5 bases, with 6 bases between them. CDR1 and CDR2 from the germline V gene are SGHRS and YFSETQ. This CDR3 is 13 amino acids long. The CDR3 protein is CASSLLATGELFF. The CDR3 DNA follows: TGCGCCAGCAGCTTGCTGGCGACCGGGGAGCTGTTTTTT.